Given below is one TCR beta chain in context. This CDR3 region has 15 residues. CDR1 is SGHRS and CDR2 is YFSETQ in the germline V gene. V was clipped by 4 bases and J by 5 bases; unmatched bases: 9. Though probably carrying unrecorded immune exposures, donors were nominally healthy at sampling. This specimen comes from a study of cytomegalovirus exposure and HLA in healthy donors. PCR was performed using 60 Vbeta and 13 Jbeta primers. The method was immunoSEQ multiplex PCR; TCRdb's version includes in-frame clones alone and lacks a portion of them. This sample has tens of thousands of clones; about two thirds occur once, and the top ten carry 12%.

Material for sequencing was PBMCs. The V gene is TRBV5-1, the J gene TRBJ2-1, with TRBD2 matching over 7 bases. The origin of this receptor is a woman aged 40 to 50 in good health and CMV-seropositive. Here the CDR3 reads CASSNEAGLDNEQFF. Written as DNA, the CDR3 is TGCGCCAGCAGCAACGAAGCGGGGTTGGACAATGAGCAGTTCTTC.